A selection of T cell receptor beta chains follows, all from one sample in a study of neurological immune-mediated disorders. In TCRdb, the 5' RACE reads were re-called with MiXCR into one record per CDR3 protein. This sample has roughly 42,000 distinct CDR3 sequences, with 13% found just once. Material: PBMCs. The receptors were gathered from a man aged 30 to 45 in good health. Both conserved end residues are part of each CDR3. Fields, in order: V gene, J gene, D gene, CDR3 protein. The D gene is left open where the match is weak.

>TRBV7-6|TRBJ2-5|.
CASSFHLVTGTPSNQETQYF
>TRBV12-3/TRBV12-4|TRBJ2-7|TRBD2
CASSFLAGGTYEQYF
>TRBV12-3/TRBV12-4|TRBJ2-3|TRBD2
CASSFIWTSAITDTQYF
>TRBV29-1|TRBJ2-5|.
CSVEDSQTQETQYF
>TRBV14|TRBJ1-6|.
CASSQDQRYSPLHF
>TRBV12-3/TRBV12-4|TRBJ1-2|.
CASSLERGNYGYTF
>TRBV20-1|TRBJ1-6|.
CSASKDPNSPLHF
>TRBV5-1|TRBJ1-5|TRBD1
CASSLGEQGAVQPQHF
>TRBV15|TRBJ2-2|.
CATSRGWGAANTGELFF
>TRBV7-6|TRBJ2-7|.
CASSLDGQPAREQYF